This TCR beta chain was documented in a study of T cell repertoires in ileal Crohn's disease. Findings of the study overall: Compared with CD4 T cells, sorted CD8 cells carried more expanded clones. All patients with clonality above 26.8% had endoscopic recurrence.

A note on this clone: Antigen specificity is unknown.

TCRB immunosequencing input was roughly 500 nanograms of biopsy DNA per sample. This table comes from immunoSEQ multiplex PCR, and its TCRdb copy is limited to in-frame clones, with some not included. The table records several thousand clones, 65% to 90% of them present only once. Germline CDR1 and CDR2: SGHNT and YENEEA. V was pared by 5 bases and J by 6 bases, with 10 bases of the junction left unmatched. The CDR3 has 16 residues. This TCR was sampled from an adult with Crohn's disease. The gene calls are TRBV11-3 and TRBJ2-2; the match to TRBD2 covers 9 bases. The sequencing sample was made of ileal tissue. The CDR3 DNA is TGTGCCAGCAGCCCGATAGCGGGAGCCATGTCCGGGGAGCTGTTTTTT. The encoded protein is CASSPIAGAMSGELFF.